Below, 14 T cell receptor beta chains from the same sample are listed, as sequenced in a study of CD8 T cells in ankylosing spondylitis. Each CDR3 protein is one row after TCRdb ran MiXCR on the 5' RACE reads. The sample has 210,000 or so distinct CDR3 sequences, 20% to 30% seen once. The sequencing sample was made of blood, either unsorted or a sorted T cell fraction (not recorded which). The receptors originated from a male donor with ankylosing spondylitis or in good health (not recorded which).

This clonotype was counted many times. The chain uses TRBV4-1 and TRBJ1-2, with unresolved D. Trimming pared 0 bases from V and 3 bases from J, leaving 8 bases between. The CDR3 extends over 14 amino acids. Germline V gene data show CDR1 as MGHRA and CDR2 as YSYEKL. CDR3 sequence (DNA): TGCGCCAGCAGCCAAGATGGGTGGGACTATGGCTACACCTTC. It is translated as CASSQDGWDYGYTF.

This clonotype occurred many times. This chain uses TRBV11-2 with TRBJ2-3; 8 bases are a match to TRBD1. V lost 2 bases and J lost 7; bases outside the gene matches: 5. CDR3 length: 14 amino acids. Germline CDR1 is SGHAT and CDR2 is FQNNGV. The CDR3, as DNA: TGTGCCAGCAGCTTAATCCAGGGGGCCCATACGCAGTATTTT. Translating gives CASSLIQGAHTQYF.

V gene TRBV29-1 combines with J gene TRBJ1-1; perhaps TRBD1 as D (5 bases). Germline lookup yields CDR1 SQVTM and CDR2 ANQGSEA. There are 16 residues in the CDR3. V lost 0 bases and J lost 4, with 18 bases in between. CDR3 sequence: CSVEESRTLRGTEAFF. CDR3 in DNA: TGCAGCGTTGAAGAGTCGAGGACCTTGAGGGGCACTGAAGCTTTCTTT.

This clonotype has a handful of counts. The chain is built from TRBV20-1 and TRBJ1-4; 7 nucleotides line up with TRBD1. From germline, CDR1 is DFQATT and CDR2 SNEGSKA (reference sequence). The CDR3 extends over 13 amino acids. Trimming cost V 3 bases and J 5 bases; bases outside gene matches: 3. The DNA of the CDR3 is TGCAGTGCTAGTCAGGGGGGAAATGAAAAACTGTTTTTT. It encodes CSASQGGNEKLFF.

The CDR3 DNA reads TGTGCCAGCAGCCAAGAAACTAGCGGAGATACGCAGTATTTT. Translated, it gives CASSQETSGDTQYF. V is TRBV4-2 and J is TRBJ2-3, with TRBD2 matching 8 bases. The CDR3 consists of 14 residues. Germline V gene lookup returns CDR1 LGHNA and CDR2 YNFKEQ. V lost 0 bases and J lost 5; bases outside the gene matches: 1.

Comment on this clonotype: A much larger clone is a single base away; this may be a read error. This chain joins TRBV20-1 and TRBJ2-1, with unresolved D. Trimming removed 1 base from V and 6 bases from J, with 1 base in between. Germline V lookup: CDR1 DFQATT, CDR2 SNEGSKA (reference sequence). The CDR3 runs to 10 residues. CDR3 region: CSARANEQFF. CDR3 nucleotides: TGCAGTGCTAGAGCCAATGAGCAGTTCTTC.

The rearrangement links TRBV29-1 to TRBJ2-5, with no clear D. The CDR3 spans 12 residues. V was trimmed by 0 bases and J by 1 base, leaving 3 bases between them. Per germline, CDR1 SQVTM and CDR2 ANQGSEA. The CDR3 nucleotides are TGCAGCGTTGAAGAACTCCAAGAGACCCAGTACTTC. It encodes CSVEELQETQYF.

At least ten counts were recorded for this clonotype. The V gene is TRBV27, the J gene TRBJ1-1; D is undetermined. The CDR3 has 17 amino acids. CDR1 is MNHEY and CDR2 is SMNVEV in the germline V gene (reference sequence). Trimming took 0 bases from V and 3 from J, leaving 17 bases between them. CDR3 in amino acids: CASSLSPWGGSDTEAFF. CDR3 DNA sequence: TGTGCCAGCAGTTTATCCCCCTGGGGAGGGAGCGACACTGAAGCTTTCTTT.

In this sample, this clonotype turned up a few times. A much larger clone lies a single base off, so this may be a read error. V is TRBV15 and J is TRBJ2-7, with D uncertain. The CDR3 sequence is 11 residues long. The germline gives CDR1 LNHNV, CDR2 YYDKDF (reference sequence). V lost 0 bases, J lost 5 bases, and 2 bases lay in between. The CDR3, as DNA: TGTGCCACCAGCAGAGATAACGAGCAGTACTTC. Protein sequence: CATSRDNEQYF.

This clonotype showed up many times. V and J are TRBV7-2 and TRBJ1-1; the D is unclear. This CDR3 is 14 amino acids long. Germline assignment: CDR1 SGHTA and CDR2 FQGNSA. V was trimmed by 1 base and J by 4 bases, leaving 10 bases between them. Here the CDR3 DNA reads TGTGCCAGCAGCTTAGGATTGGGGAGCACTGAAGCTTTCTTT. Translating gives CASSLGLGSTEAFF.

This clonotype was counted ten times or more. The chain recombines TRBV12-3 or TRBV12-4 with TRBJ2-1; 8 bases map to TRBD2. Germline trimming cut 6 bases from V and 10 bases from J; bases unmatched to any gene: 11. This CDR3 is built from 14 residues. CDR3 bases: TGTGCCAGCAGCCCACCGGGACTAGGTCGGGAGCAGTTCTTC. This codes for CASSPPGLGREQFF.

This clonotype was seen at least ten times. The CDR3 spells CASSYGQGVNRYQPQHF. The CDR3 bases are TGTGCCAGCAGTTACGGACAGGGGGTCAATAGGTATCAGCCCCAGCATTTT. The chain employs TRBV6-5 and TRBJ1-5; 10 bases match TRBD1. With 2 bases clipped from V and 5 bases from J, the junction kept 9 bases outside the gene matches. Germline CDR1 is MNHEY and CDR2 is SVGAGI. The CDR3 is 17 amino acids.

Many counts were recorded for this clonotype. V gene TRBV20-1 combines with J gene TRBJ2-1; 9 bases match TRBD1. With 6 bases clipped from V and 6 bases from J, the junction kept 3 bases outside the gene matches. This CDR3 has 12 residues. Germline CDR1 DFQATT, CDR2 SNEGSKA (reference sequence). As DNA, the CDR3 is TGCAGTGCGGGACAGGGCGGCAATGAGCAGTTCTTC. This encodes CSAGQGGNEQFF.

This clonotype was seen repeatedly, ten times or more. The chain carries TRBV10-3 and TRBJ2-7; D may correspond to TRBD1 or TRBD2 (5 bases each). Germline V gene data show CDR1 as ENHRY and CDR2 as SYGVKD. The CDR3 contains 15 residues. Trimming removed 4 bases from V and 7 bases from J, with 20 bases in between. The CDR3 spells CAISVREGFYEEQYF. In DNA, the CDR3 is TGTGCCATCAGTGTCCGTGAGGGGTTCTACGAAGAGCAGTACTTC.